The 13 T cell receptor beta chains below come from one sample, sequenced in a study of cytomegalovirus exposure and HLA in healthy donors (dated by TCRdb to 2017 to 2019). Libraries were made using the immunoSEQ multiplex PCR assay. For the multiplex PCR, a mixture combining 60 forward primers for TCR Vbeta segments and 13 reverse primers for TCR Jbeta segments was used. TCRdb retrieved this table from immuneACCESS and kept in-frame rearrangements only. Not all clones are present; in checked studies, unresolved V genes account for under half, and no reason is known for the remainder. Present in this sample are roughly 260,000 clones, about four fifths of which were seen just once. The leading ten clones occupy 2% to 2.5% of the sample. The sample was PBMCs. Receptors were obtained from a woman aged 40 to 50 in good health and CMV-seropositive.

This chain connects TRBV4-3 to TRBJ2-2, with 10 bases fitting TRBD2. V trimming: 4 bases; J trimming: 7 bases; junction bases outside the gene matches: 6. From germline, CDR1 is LGHNA and CDR2 YSLEER. The CDR3 is 15 residues long. In nucleotides, the CDR3 is TGCGCCAGCAGCCCCGCTAGCGGGAGTCTCGGGGAGCTGTTTTTT. Protein product: CASSPASGSLGELFF.

This chain connects TRBV6-5 to TRBJ2-1, with a possible D match to TRBD2 (7 bases). With 3 bases removed from V and 7 bases from J, the gap between germline ends came to 19 bases. Germline CDR1 is MNHEY and CDR2 is SVGAGI. The CDR3 extends over 16 amino acids. The CDR3 sequence is CASSYGGAGARNEQFF. The CDR3 nucleotides are TGTGCCAGCAGTTATGGGGGGGCGGGAGCTCGGAATGAGCAGTTCTTC.

The chain employs TRBV27 and TRBJ2-1, with TRBD2 identical over 14 bases. Germline V gene lookup returns CDR1 MNHEY and CDR2 SMNVEV (reference sequence). The V gene end was trimmed by 7 bases and the J gene end by 4 bases; junction bases not matched to a gene: 12. CDR3 length equals 18 residues. CDR3: CASTSGTSGSRGYNEQFF. Here the CDR3 DNA reads TGTGCCAGCACCTCCGGGACTAGCGGGAGTAGGGGGTACAATGAGCAGTTCTTC.

The V and J genes are TRBV4-3 and TRBJ1-3, with a weak D call TRBD1 (5 bases). V was shortened by 0 bases and J by 0 bases, with 9 bases between the two germline ends. The CDR3 runs 16 residues. Germline V gene lookup returns CDR1 LGHNA and CDR2 YSLEER. The CDR3 loop is CASSQEVGDSGNTIYF. Here the CDR3 DNA reads TGCGCCAGCAGCCAAGAGGTAGGGGACTCTGGAAACACCATATATTTT.

This sequence joins TRBV27 and TRBJ1-3; possible D gene TRBD1, 6 bases. Looked up from germline, CDR1 is MNHEY and CDR2 is SMNVEV (reference sequence). CDR3 length: 15 residues. Trimming left V 2 bases short and J 0 bases short, with 8 bases between. This CDR3 is CASSLQGSSGNTIYF. The CDR3 coding sequence is TGTGCCAGCAGTTTACAGGGGTCCTCTGGAAACACCATATATTTT.

V is TRBV11-2 and J is TRBJ2-7; 13 bases map to TRBD2. The CDR3 has 19 amino acids. Germline CDR1 SGHAT, CDR2 FQNNGV. V shed 4 bases, J shed 2 bases, and the junction held 14 bases outside the gene matches. The chain's CDR3 is CASSSDSGLAGTEPYEQYF. The DNA for the CDR3 is TGTGCCAGCAGCTCAGACTCGGGACTAGCGGGAACCGAACCCTACGAGCAGTACTTC.

This clone was recorded a few times. This chain joins TRBV4-3 and TRBJ1-2, with 7 bases aligning to TRBD1. CDR3 length: 16 amino acids. From germline, CDR1 is LGHNA and CDR2 YSLEER. V lost 0 bases to trimming and J lost 7 bases; unmatched junction nucleotides: 11. Here the CDR3 reads CASSQDVKGPGGGYTF. CDR3 bases: TGCGCCAGCAGCCAAGATGTCAAAGGACCAGGGGGTGGCTACACCTTC.

V and J are TRBV7-8 and TRBJ1-1; unclear D gene. CDR1 is SGHVS and CDR2 is FQNEAQ in the germline V gene. This CDR3 spans 13 amino acids. The V gene lost 5 bases and the J gene lost 4 bases, with 11 bases spanning the gap. CDR3 protein: CASSPEAPTEAFF. The CDR3 DNA reads as TGTGCCAGCAGCCCGGAGGCCCCCACTGAAGCTTTCTTT.

The rearrangement uses TRBV29-1 and TRBJ1-1; D is ambiguous. In germline, CDR1 is SQVTM, CDR2 ANQGSEA. Trimming removed 7 bases from V and 4 bases from J, with 10 bases in between. The CDR3 extends over 11 amino acids. The DNA of the CDR3 is TGCAGCGCCCTATTTCTCACTGAAGCTTTCTTT. Amino acid sequence: CSALFLTEAFF.

This chain links TRBV11-3 with TRBJ2-5; 7 nucleotides align to TRBD1. CDR3 length: 16 residues. The junction had 16 bases not matched to a gene; V was cut back by 7 bases and J by 5 bases. CDR1 SGHNT and CDR2 YENEEA come from the germline V gene. The CDR3 DNA is TGTGCCAGCACCGTCTCGGTAGGGGACAGTGGGGAGACCCAGTACTTC. Protein product: CASTVSVGDSGETQYF.

This clone was recorded once. The chain combines TRBV18 with TRBJ1-1; 8 bases fit TRBD1. V shed 3 bases and J 9 bases; nucleotides not matched to a gene: 6. The germline V gene has CDR1 KGHSH and CDR2 LQKENI. The length of the CDR3 is 13 residues. CDR3 sequence reads: CASSPGQEAKAFF. The CDR3, as DNA: TGTGCCAGCTCACCGGGACAGGAGGCAAAAGCTTTCTTT. The full variable domain, rest sourced from reference TRBV18 and TRBJ1-1, is NAGVMQNPRHLVRRRGQEARLRCSPMKGHSHVYWYRQLPEEGLKFMVYLQKENIIDESGMPKERFSAEFPKEGPSILRIQQVVRGDSAAYFCASSPGQEAKAFFGQGTRLTVV.

The chain couples TRBV10-3 to TRBJ1-6, with 7 bases that match TRBD1. The trim removed 7 bases at V and 7 bases at J, leaving 10 bases unmatched. CDR3 size: 15 residues. From germline, CDR1 is ENHRY and CDR2 SYGVKD. The CDR3 region is CAITQHTGQNSPLHF. The CDR3 DNA is TGTGCCATCACCCAACATACGGGACAGAATTCACCCCTCCACTTT.

Here the CDR3 reads CASSESGLSSYNSPLHF. The DNA of the CDR3 is TGTGCCAGCAGTGAATCCGGGTTGAGCTCCTATAATTCACCCCTCCACTTT. J is TRBJ1-6 and V is TRBV2; the D is unclear. V lost 2 bases and J 0 bases, leaving 11 bases between the germline ends. The CDR3 loop spans 17 amino acids. Germline V lookup: CDR1 SNHLY, CDR2 FYNNEI.